This T cell receptor beta chain stems from a study of T-cell reconstitution after alpha-beta-depleted transplantation in children. Trimming removed 5 bases at V and 1 base at J, with 11 bases between. Germline V gene data show CDR1 as SEHNR and CDR2 as FQNEAQ (reference sequence). CDR3 length equals 14 residues. Preparation of the TCRbeta library was carried out with unique molecular identifiers. MiXCR, applied by TCRdb to the PCR reads, yields one record per CDR3 protein. The sample yields nearly 550,000 distinct CDR3 sequences, roughly 18% seen once. The V gene is TRBV7-9, the J gene TRBJ1-1; D remains unclear. This clonotype originated in a human donor who donated a stem cell graft to a child with acute lymphoblastic leukemia. Specimen: PBMCs from the stem cell graft donor, collected from the stem cell graft. Written as DNA, the CDR3 is TGTGCCAGCAGCGGAGAAACTAAGAACACTGAAGCTTTCTTT. This sequence encodes CASSGETKNTEAFF.